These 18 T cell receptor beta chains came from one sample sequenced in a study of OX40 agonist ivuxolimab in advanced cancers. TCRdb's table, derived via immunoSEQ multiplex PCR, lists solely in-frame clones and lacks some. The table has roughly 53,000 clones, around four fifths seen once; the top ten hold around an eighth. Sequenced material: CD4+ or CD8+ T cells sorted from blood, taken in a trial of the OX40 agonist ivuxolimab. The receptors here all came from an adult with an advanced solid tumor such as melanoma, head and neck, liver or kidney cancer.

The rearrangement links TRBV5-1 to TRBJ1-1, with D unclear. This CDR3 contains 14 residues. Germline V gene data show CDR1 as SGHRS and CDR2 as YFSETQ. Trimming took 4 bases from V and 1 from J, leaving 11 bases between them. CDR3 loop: CASSPLGGNTEAFF. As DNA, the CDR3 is TGCGCCAGCAGCCCGCTGGGCGGGAACACTGAAGCTTTCTTT.

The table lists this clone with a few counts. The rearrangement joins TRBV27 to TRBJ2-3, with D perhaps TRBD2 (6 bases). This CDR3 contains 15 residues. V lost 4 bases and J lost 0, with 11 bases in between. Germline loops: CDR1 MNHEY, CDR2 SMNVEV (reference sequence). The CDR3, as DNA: TGTGCCAGCAGTTCAATAGCGGAGAGCACAGATACGCAGTATTTT. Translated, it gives CASSSIAESTDTQYF.

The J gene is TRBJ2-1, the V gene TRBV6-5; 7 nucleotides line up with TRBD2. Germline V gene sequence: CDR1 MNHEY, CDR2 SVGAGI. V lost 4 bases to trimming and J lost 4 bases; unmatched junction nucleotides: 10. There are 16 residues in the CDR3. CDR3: CASSWSGGGPYNEQFF. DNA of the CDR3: TGTGCCAGCAGTTGGTCTGGCGGGGGACCGTACAATGAGCAGTTCTTC.

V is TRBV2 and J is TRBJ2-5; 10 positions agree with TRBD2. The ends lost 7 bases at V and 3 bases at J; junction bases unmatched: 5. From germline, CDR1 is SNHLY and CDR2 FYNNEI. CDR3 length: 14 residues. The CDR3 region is CASKALAGKETQYF. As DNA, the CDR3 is TGTGCCAGCAAGGCACTAGCGGGAAAAGAGACCCAGTACTTC.

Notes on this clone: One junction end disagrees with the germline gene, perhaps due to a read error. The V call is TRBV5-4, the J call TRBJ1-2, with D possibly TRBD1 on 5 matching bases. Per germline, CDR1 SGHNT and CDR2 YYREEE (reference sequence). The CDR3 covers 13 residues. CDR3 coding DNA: TGCGCCAGCAGCCAAGATTGGGGGGTTGGCTACACCTTC. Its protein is CASSQDWGVGYTF.

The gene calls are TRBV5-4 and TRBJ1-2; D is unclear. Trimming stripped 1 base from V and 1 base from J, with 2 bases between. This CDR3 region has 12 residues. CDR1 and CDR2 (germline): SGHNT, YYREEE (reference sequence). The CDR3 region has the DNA TGTGCCAGCAGCTTGAATAACTATGGCTACACCTTC. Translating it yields CASSLNNYGYTF.

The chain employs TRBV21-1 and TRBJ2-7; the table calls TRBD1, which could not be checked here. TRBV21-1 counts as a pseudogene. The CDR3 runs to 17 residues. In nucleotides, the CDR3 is TGTGCCAGCAGCTATGGACAGGGGATCGCTGACCCTTACGAGCAGTACGTC. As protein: CASSYGQGIADPYEQYV.

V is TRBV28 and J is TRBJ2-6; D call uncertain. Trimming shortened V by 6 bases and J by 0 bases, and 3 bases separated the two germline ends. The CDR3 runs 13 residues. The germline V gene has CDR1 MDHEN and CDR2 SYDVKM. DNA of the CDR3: TGTGCCAGCAGGATCTCTGGGGCCAACGTCCTGACTTTC. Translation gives CASRISGANVLTF.

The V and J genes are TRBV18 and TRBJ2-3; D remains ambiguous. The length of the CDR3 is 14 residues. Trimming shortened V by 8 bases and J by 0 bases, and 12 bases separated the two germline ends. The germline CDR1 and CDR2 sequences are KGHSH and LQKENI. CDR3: CASAKAKSTDTQYF. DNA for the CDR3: TGTGCCAGCGCAAAGGCTAAGAGCACAGATACGCAGTATTTT.

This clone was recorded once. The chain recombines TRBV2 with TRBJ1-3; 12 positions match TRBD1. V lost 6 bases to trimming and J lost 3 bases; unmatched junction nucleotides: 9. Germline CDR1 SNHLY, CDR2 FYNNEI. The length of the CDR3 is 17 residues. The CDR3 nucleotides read TGTGCCAGCAGAGCTGGGACAGGGGGCGCGGGTGGAAACACCATATATTTT. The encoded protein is CASRAGTGGAGGNTIYF.

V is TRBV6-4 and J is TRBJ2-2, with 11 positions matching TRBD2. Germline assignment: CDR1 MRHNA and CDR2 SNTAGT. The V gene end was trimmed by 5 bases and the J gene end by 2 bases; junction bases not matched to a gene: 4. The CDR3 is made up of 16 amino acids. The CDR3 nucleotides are TGTGCCAGCAGTCATCTAGCGGGGGGAAACACCGGGGAGCTGTTTTTT. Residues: CASSHLAGGNTGELFF.

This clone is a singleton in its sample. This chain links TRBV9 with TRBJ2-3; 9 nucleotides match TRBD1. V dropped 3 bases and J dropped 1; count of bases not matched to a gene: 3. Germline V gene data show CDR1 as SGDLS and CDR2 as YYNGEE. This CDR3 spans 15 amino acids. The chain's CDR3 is CASSGRDRGTDTQYF. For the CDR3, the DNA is TGTGCCAGCAGCGGCCGGGACAGGGGCACAGATACGCAGTATTTT.

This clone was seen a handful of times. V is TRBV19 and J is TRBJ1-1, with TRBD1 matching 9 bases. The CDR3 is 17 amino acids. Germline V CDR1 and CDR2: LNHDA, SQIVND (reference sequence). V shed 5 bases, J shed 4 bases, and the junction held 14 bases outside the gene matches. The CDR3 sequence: CASSGRTGAGGVTEAFF. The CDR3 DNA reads TGTGCCAGTAGTGGTCGGACAGGGGCAGGAGGGGTCACTGAAGCTTTCTTT.

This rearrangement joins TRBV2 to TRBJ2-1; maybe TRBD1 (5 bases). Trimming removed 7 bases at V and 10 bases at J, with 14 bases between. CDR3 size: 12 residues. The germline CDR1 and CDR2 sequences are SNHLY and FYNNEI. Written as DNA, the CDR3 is TGTGCCAGCACCCAACAGGCTAGGGAGCAGTTCTTC. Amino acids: CASTQQAREQFF. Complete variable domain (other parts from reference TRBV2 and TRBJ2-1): EPEVTQTPSHQVTQMGQEVILRCVPISNHLYFYWYRQILGQKVEFLVSFYNNEISEKSEIFDDQFSVERPDGSNFTLKIRSTKLEDSAMYFCASTQQAREQFFGPGTRLTVL.

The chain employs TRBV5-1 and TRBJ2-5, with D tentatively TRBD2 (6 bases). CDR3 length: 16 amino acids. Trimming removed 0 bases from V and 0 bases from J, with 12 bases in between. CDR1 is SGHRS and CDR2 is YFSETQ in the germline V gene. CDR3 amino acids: CASSLEAGEYQETQYF. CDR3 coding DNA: TGCGCCAGCAGCTTGGAAGCGGGTGAGTACCAAGAGACCCAGTACTTC.

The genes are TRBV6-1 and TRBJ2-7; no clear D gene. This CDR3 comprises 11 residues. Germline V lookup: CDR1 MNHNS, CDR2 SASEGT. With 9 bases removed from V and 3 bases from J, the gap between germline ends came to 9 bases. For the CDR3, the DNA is TGTGCCAGTATTAAAGTCTACGAGCAGTACTTC. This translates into CASIKVYEQYF.

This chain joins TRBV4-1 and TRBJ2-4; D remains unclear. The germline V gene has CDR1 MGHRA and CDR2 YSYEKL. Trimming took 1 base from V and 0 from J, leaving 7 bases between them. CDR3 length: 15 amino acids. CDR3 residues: CASSQVVVAKNIQYF. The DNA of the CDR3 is TGCGCCAGCAGCCAAGTGGTAGTAGCCAAAAACATTCAGTACTTC.

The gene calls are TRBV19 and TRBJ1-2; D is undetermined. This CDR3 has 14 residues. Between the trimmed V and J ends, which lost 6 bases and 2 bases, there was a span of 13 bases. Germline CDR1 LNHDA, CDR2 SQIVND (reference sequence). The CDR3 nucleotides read TGTGCCAGTAGATGGCCCCCGGGGAACTATGGCTACACCTTC. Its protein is CASRWPPGNYGYTF.